Below are 11 T cell receptor beta chains sequenced from a single sample in a study of vaccination effects on CD4 cells after COVID-19. The repertoire was sequenced with immunoSEQ multiplex PCR; TCRdb's copy has only in-frame clones and lacks some. The sample has fewer than 25,000 clones, about three quarters seen once. Antigen specificity for these receptors is unknown. Before any sequencing was done, the ViraFEST assay used viral peptide pools to expand antigen-specific CD4+ T cells. Cultured cells yielded isolated CD4+ T cells after approximately nine days. The vaccine given was either BNT162b2 or mRNA-1273, in two doses. Here the sequenced sample was CD4+ T cells from PBMCs cultured with HCoV-NL63 spike peptides, taken after COVID-19 vaccination. The origin of the receptors is a human donor who received a COVID-19 vaccine.

This clone has more than one count but fewer than ten. The rearrangement uses TRBV27 and TRBJ2-7; 7 bases map to TRBD2. This CDR3 is built from 17 residues. Per the germline V gene, CDR1 is MNHEY and CDR2 is SMNVEV (reference sequence). The ends lost 0 bases at V and 4 bases at J; junction bases unmatched: 12. The CDR3 DNA sequence: TGTGCCAGCAGTTTATCTCGGGGGGTCACGTCTACTTACGAGCAGTACTTC. It encodes CASSLSRGVTSTYEQYF.

This rearrangement joins TRBV6-1 to TRBJ1-2; 8 positions match TRBD1. With V trimmed by 1 base and J by 8 bases, 3 bases remained unmatched. Germline CDR1 MNHNS, CDR2 SASEGT. The length of the CDR3 is 13 residues. CDR3 region: CASSEVQGAGYTF. In nucleotides, the CDR3 is TGTGCCAGCAGTGAAGTGCAGGGGGCGGGCTACACCTTC.

This clone has more than one count but fewer than ten. The chain carries TRBV6-5 and TRBJ2-1; 11 positions agree with TRBD2. In germline, CDR1 is MNHEY, CDR2 SVGAGI. Germline trimming cut 4 bases from V and 8 bases from J; bases unmatched to any gene: 7. The CDR3 consists of 15 residues. In DNA, the CDR3 is TGTGCCAGCAGTTCCATAGCGGGGGGGCCCGATGAGCAGTTCTTC. This encodes CASSSIAGGPDEQFF.

This clone has just one count. The rearrangement uses TRBV2 and TRBJ1-2; 9 bases fit TRBD1. The V segment lost 9 bases and the J segment 2 bases; nucleotides outside the gene matches: 10. Germline assignment: CDR1 SNHLY and CDR2 FYNNEI. CDR3 length: 15 amino acids. The CDR3 nucleotides are TGTGCCAGACAGGGGGCGACGGGAAGAAACTATGGCTACACCTTC. It encodes CARQGATGRNYGYTF.

V usage is TRBV11-2 and J usage is TRBJ2-5; unclear D gene. The V and J ends lost 5 bases and 5 bases respectively, with 15 bases between them. CDR3 length: 14 residues. CDR1 is SGHAT, CDR2 FQNNGV, per germline. The CDR3 spells CASSRSRSGETQYF. CDR3 coding DNA: TGTGCCAGCAGCCGCTCTAGGTCTGGGGAGACCCAGTACTTC.

This rearrangement joins TRBV4-3 to TRBJ2-7; 9 bases match TRBD1. The germline V gene encodes CDR1 LGHNA and CDR2 YSLEER. Trimming at V came to 0 bases and at J to 6 bases, leaving 12 bases not matched to a gene. The CDR3 totals 17 residues. The CDR3 reads CASSQDLSGQGVFEQYF. The CDR3 bases are TGCGCCAGCAGCCAAGATCTTTCGGGACAGGGAGTGTTCGAGCAGTACTTC.

The chain is built from TRBV20-1 and TRBJ2-1; D remains ambiguous. CDR3 length: 11 residues. From germline, CDR1 is DFQATT and CDR2 SNEGSKA (reference sequence). V gave up 5 bases and J gave up 9 bases, with 11 bases separating them. CDR3 amino acids: CSAVDGREQFF. In DNA, the CDR3 is TGCAGTGCTGTGGACGGACGTGAGCAGTTCTTC.

CDR3 protein: CASSQSPTRRDNEQFF. Written as DNA, the CDR3 is TGCGCCAGCAGCCAATCCCCCACGCGGAGGGACAATGAGCAGTTCTTC. The chain joins TRBV4-1 to TRBJ2-1; weak D call: TRBD2 (6 bases). Germline V gives CDR1 MGHRA, CDR2 YSYEKL. This CDR3 is 16 amino acids long. Trimming stripped 2 bases from V and 5 bases from J, with 16 bases between.

A single count supports this clone. The chain has TRBV5-1 and TRBJ2-1; D might be TRBD2 (6 bases). The CDR3 runs to 16 residues. Trimming stripped 3 bases from V and 7 bases from J, with 20 bases between. Germline lookup yields CDR1 SGHRS and CDR2 YFSETQ. The CDR3 spells CASSYAYGAGWNEQFF. In nucleotides, the CDR3 is TGCGCCAGCAGCTACGCCTACGGGGCGGGATGGAATGAGCAGTTCTTC.

This chain connects TRBV7-9 to TRBJ2-7; TRBD2 agrees at 8 bases. The J segment lost 0 bases and the V segment lost 5 bases, leaving 3 bases of the junction unmatched. This CDR3 contains 14 residues. Germline V gene sequence: CDR1 SEHNR, CDR2 FQNEAQ (reference sequence). CDR3 region: CASSPSGSSYEQYF. The CDR3 DNA reads TGTGCCAGCAGCCCCAGCGGGAGCTCCTACGAGCAGTACTTC.

The rearrangement links TRBV18 to TRBJ1-2, with D unclear. The CDR3 is 13 residues long. V dropped 3 bases and J dropped 5 bases, with 10 bases sitting between them. Germline loops: CDR1 KGHSH, CDR2 LQKENI. The CDR3 bases are TGTGCCAGCTCACCCCATTCGATTTATGGCTACACCTTC. Its protein is CASSPHSIYGYTF. Looking up the rest from reference TRBV18 and TRBJ1-2 gives the full variable domain: NAGVMQNPRHLVRRRGQEARLRCSPMKGHSHVYWYRQLPEEGLKFMVYLQKENIIDESGMPKERFSAEFPKEGPSILRIQQVVRGDSAAYFCASSPHSIYGYTFGSGTRLTVV.